The 9 T cell receptor beta chains reported below all come from one sample, sequenced in a study of blood T cells in healthy people across ages. Together with a sample-barcoded 5' primer, a J-beta primer mix was included in a second PCR lasting roughly 6 to 12 cycles. TCRdb processed the 5' RACE reads anew with MiXCR; each CDR3 protein has one entry. There are some 940,000 distinct CDR3 sequences in the sample; 29% occur only once, and roughly 10% lies in the top ten. These records were also assigned to another study, of T cells of mothers and their children.

Sequenced: blood. The receptors were gathered from a woman aged 40 to 50 in good health.

This clonotype was observed a few times. The chain is built from TRBV5-4 and TRBJ1-2; 12 bases match TRBD1. This CDR3 comprises 17 residues. V gave up 4 bases and J gave up 1 base; unmatched junction bases: 8. Per germline, CDR1 SGHNT and CDR2 YYREEE (reference sequence). The CDR3 sequence: CASSLEGQGASNYGYTF. CDR3 DNA: TGTGCCAGCAGCCTGGAGGGACAGGGGGCAAGTAACTATGGCTACACCTTC. The variable domain in full, completed from reference TRBV5-4 and TRBJ1-2, reads ETGVTQSPTHLIKTRGQQVTLRCSSQSGHNTVSWYQQALGQGPQFIFQYYREEENGRGNFPPRFSGLQFPNYSSELNVNALELDDSALYLCASSLEGQGASNYGYTFGSGTRLTVV.

The J gene is TRBJ1-5, the V gene TRBV6-2 or TRBV6-3; D is possibly TRBD1 (5 bases). This CDR3 comprises 13 residues. The ends were cut back, 6 bases at V and 4 bases at J, with 10 bases in the middle. The V gene's germline CDR1 is MNHEY and CDR2 SVGEGT. In DNA, the CDR3 is TGTGCCAGCAGAGCCACAGGTAATCAGCCCCAGCATTTT. Protein product: CASRATGNQPQHF.

V gene TRBV30 combines with J gene TRBJ2-5; 10 bases fit TRBD1. The J segment lost 2 bases and the V segment lost 2 bases, leaving 5 bases of the junction unmatched. CDR3 length: 15 residues. Germline CDR1 GTSNPN, CDR2 SVGIG (reference sequence). This chain's CDR3 is CAWSPGQGVQETQYF. The CDR3 nucleotides are TGTGCCTGGAGTCCAGGACAGGGGGTTCAAGAGACCCAGTACTTC.

The chain carries TRBV4-1 and TRBJ2-1; D not resolved. With 0 bases removed from V and 7 bases from J, the gap between germline ends came to 13 bases. CDR1 is MGHRA, CDR2 YSYEKL, per germline. The CDR3 loop spans 15 amino acids. CDR3 amino acids: CASSQDGQATNEQFF. The CDR3 nucleotides are TGCGCCAGCAGCCAAGACGGGCAGGCGACAAATGAGCAGTTCTTC.

Only a few counts were recorded for this clonotype. The chain is built from TRBV15 and TRBJ2-3; tentative D call: TRBD1 (6 bases). CDR1 and CDR2 (germline): LNHNV, YYDKDF (reference sequence). Between the trimmed V and J ends, which lost 1 base and 5 bases, there was a span of 10 bases. The CDR3 is 14 residues long. The CDR3: CATSRGTVGDTQYF. The CDR3 DNA sequence: TGTGCCACCAGCAGAGGGACAGTTGGAGATACGCAGTATTTT. Filled out from reference TRBV15 and TRBJ2-3, the complete variable domain reads DAMVIQNPRYQVTQFGKPVTLSCSQTLNHNVMYWYQQKSSQAPKLLFHYYDKDFNNEADTPDNFQSRRPNTSFCFLDIRSPGLGDTAMYLCATSRGTVGDTQYFGPGTRLTVL.

CDR3 amino acids: CAWSEHANQPQHF. CDR3 nucleotides: TGTGCCTGGAGTGAGCACGCCAATCAGCCCCAGCATTTT. The chain employs TRBV30 and TRBJ1-5; D remains ambiguous. V shed 1 base and J shed 3 bases, with 7 bases lying between them. This CDR3 is 13 amino acids long. Germline V CDR1 and CDR2: GTSNPN, SVGIG (reference sequence).

There are many counts of this clonotype. The V gene is TRBV4-1, the J gene TRBJ1-2, with 9 positions matching TRBD1. Germline CDR1 is MGHRA and CDR2 is YSYEKL. Trimming cost V 1 base and J 3 bases; bases outside gene matches: 9. The CDR3 sequence is 17 residues long. DNA of the CDR3: TGCGCCAGCAGCCAAGCCCCTTGGACAGGGGAGGACTATGGCTACACCTTC. Translated, it gives CASSQAPWTGEDYGYTF.

This clonotype occurred a few times. The CDR3: CATSRVGPDTQYF. CDR3 in DNA: TGTGCCACCAGCAGAGTTGGGCCGGATACGCAGTATTTT. The chain uses TRBV15 and TRBJ2-3; D unresolved. V dropped 1 base and J dropped 6 bases, with 8 bases sitting between them. This CDR3 has 13 residues. Germline CDR1 is LNHNV and CDR2 is YYDKDF (reference sequence).

This sequence joins TRBV7-2 and TRBJ1-5, with unresolved D. The length of the CDR3 is 16 residues. Germline V gene sequence: CDR1 SGHTA, CDR2 FQGNSA. The V and J ends lost 5 bases and 2 bases respectively, with 16 bases between them. Written as DNA, the CDR3 is TGTGCCAGCAGCCAGAATCTTTTGTTGGGCAATCAGCCCCAGCATTTT. It codes for CASSQNLLLGNQPQHF. The full variable domain, its missing parts supplied by reference TRBV7-2 and TRBJ1-5, is GAGVSQSPSNKVTEKGKDVELRCDPISGHTALYWYRQSLGQGLEFLIYFQGNSAPDKSGLPSDRFSAERTGGSVSTLTIQRTQQEDSAVYLCASSQNLLLGNQPQHFGDGTRLSIL.